These 25 T cell receptor beta chains originate from one sample sequenced in a study of blood T cell repertoires in COVID-19 (dated by TCRdb to 2020 to 2022). The library was made by the immunoSEQ multiplex PCR assay. The source is immuneACCESS, and TCRdb retained only in-frame sequences with V and J called. Part of the clones is not carried over; for the studies checked, unresolved V genes explain less than half of this, and the remainder is unexplained. The sample profile shows 120,000 or so clones; about 82% of them were found once. About a sixth of the sample comes from the top ten. The sample comprised peripheral blood. Every receptor here comes from a man in his sixties with active or convalescent COVID-19.

The chain recombines TRBV18 with TRBJ1-2; 9 nucleotides agree with TRBD1. This CDR3 has 15 residues. The ends lost 3 bases at V and 3 bases at J; junction bases unmatched: 5. Germline V lookup: CDR1 KGHSH, CDR2 LQKENI. CDR3 DNA sequence: TGTGCCAGCTCACCCCTGACAGGGGGTCACTATGGCTACACCTTC. The encoded protein is CASSPLTGGHYGYTF. Based on the CDR3 plus reference TRBV18 and TRBJ1-2, the full variable domain is NAGVMQNPRHLVRRRGQEARLRCSPMKGHSHVYWYRQLPEEGLKFMVYLQKENIIDESGMPKERFSAEFPKEGPSILRIQQVVRGDSAAYFCASSPLTGGHYGYTFGSGTRLTVV.

This rearrangement joins TRBV5-1 to TRBJ1-3; a weak D match, TRBD1 (5 bases). V was shortened by 4 bases and J by 4 bases, with 18 bases between the two germline ends. The CDR3 has 16 residues. The germline gives CDR1 SGHRS, CDR2 YFSETQ. The CDR3 nucleotides are TGCGCCAGCAGCCCCCCAGAGGGCCGGGGGGGAAACACCATATATTTT. It specifies CASSPPEGRGGNTIYF. Full variable domain (rest looked up from reference TRBV5-1 and TRBJ1-3): KAGVTQTPRYLIKTRGQQVTLSCSPISGHRSVSWYQQTPGQGLQFLFEYFSETQRNKGNFPGRFSGRQFSNSRSEMNVSTLELGDSALYLCASSPPEGRGGNTIYFGEGSWLTVV.

J is TRBJ1-6 and V is TRBV4-2, with unresolved D. This CDR3 comprises 15 residues. Trimming shortened V by 4 bases and J by 6 bases, and 13 bases separated the two germline ends. Germline lookup yields CDR1 LGHNA and CDR2 YNFKEQ. As DNA, the CDR3 is TGTGCCAGCAGCCCCCTTACCGGTTTTAATTCACCCCTCCACTTT. The encoded protein is CASSPLTGFNSPLHF.

This clone was seen more than once but under ten times. The chain joins TRBV6-1 to TRBJ2-5; a possible D gene is TRBD1 (6 bases). The CDR3 has 17 amino acids. Trimming shortened V by 2 bases and J by 8 bases, and 24 bases separated the two germline ends. CDR1 and CDR2 from the germline V gene are MNHNS and SASEGT. CDR3 sequence (DNA): TGTGCCAGCAGTGAAAGGGGGTGGGGGACAAACCAAGGAACCCAGTACTTC. It yields the protein CASSERGWGTNQGTQYF.

This clone was counted at least ten times. The rearrangement uses TRBV2 and TRBJ2-5; TRBD1 matches 8 bases. Germline V CDR1 and CDR2: SNHLY, FYNNEI. The V segment lost 7 bases and the J segment 6 bases; nucleotides outside the gene matches: 10. The CDR3 runs 14 residues. This CDR3 reads CASKPHGQGKTQYF. CDR3 nucleotides: TGTGCCAGCAAACCCCATGGACAGGGCAAGACCCAGTACTTC. The whole variable domain, remainder taken from reference TRBV2 and TRBJ2-5, is EPEVTQTPSHQVTQMGQEVILRCVPISNHLYFYWYRQILGQKVEFLVSFYNNEISEKSEIFDDQFSVERPDGSNFTLKIRSTKLEDSAMYFCASKPHGQGKTQYFGPGTRLLVL.

The V call is TRBV5-8, the J call TRBJ2-6; D call uncertain. The CDR3 length is 13 residues. Germline V lookup: CDR1 SGHTS, CDR2 YDEGEE. Trimming took off 1 base at V and 4 bases at J, with 3 bases between the two ends. The CDR3 is CASSLTGANVLTF. CDR3 DNA: TGTGCCAGCAGCTTGACAGGGGCCAACGTCCTGACTTTC.

The chain is built from TRBV7-8 and TRBJ2-6; D might be TRBD1 (5 bases). Trimming removed 1 base at V and 2 bases at J, with 6 bases between. Germline V gene data show CDR1 as SGHVS and CDR2 as FQNEAQ. The CDR3 sequence is 15 residues long. The CDR3 DNA follows: TGTGCCAGCAGCTTAGGGGGCACTGGGGCCAACGTCCTGACTTTC. Its protein is CASSLGGTGANVLTF.

The genes are TRBV12-1 and TRBJ2-6; TRBD1, the table's D call, was not compared with the DNA. TRBV12-1 represents a pseudogene. This CDR3 comprises 20 residues. The CDR3 sequence is CASSFATAARGNSGANVLTF. The CDR3 bases are TGTGCCAGCAGCTTTGCGACGGCAGCTAGGGGAAACTCTGGGGCCAACGTCCTGACTTTC.

The genes are TRBV18 and TRBJ2-5; D is unclear. The V and J ends lost 6 bases and 3 bases respectively, with 5 bases between them. This CDR3 is 11 amino acids long. Germline CDR1 KGHSH, CDR2 LQKENI. The CDR3 DNA is TGTGCCAGCTCCCAGGAAGAGACCCAGTACTTC. It codes for CASSQEETQYF.

The chain recombines TRBV7-9 with TRBJ2-5; 8 positions match TRBD1. The junction had 7 bases not matched to a gene; V was cut back by 5 bases and J by 2 bases. Germline V gives CDR1 SEHNR, CDR2 FQNEAQ (reference sequence). The CDR3 extends over 15 amino acids. In DNA form, the CDR3 reads TGTGCCAGCAGCAACGACAGGGGCTTTCAAGAGACCCAGTACTTC. It codes for CASSNDRGFQETQYF.

J is TRBJ2-7 and V is TRBV7-4; possible D gene TRBD2, 6 bases. This CDR3 is built from 15 residues. The ends were cut back, 5 bases at V and 3 bases at J, with 17 bases in the middle. Germline CDR1 reads SGHVT; CDR2 reads SQSDAQ. Here the CDR3 reads CASSPGVCHIYEQYF. The CDR3 DNA sequence: TGTGCCAGCAGCCCGGGAGTTTGTCACATCTACGAGCAGTACTTC.

The genes are TRBV2 and TRBJ2-1; D gene uncertain. Trimming stripped 1 base from V and 1 base from J, with 5 bases between. Germline loops: CDR1 SNHLY, CDR2 FYNNEI. The CDR3 length is 14 residues. As DNA, the CDR3 is TGTGCCAGCAGTGAAGGCGGTTCCTACAATGAGCAGTTCTTC. This gives the protein CASSEGGSYNEQFF.

This chain uses TRBV6-2 or TRBV6-3 with TRBJ2-7, with TRBD2 matching 15 bases. The CDR3 extends over 18 amino acids. CDR1 is MNHEY, CDR2 SVGEGT, per germline. Trimming at V came to 6 bases and at J to 3 bases, leaving 12 bases not matched to a gene. CDR3 amino acids: CASSRGLAGGPSRYEQYF. DNA of the CDR3: TGTGCCAGCAGCCGTGGACTAGCGGGAGGGCCTAGCCGCTACGAGCAGTACTTC.

Only a few counts were recorded for this clone. This could be a read error, since a much larger clone is one nucleotide away. This chain uses TRBV7-6 with TRBJ2-7; possible D gene TRBD1, 5 bases. V gave up 4 bases and J gave up 0 bases, with 7 bases separating them. Germline CDR1 SGHVS, CDR2 FNYEAQ. This CDR3 has 13 amino acids. The CDR3 loop reads CASSSTASYEQYF. The CDR3 nucleotides are TGTGCCAGCAGCTCGACAGCCTCCTACGAGCAGTACTTC.

The V gene is TRBV6-9, the J gene TRBJ1-5; 8 nucleotides agree with TRBD1. This CDR3 contains 16 residues. The junction had 5 bases not matched to a gene; V was cut back by 0 bases and J by 4 bases. CDR1 and CDR2 (germline): MNHGY, SVAAGI. The CDR3 region has the DNA TGTGCCAGCAGTTATTCAGGACAGGGCGAAAATCAGCCCCAGCATTTT. It specifies CASSYSGQGENQPQHF.

With regard to this clone: Relative to the germline gene, one junction end is altered; a read error may explain this. The chain has TRBV2 and TRBJ1-4; 7 positions match TRBD1. This CDR3 contains 11 residues. Germline V CDR1 and CDR2: SNHLY, FYNNEI. CDR3 region: CASSERGGSVF. CDR3 sequence (DNA): TGTGCCAGCAGTGAAAGAGGGGGCTCGGTTTTT.

Only one count was recorded for this clone. The V and J genes are TRBV19 and TRBJ1-1; 7 nucleotides agree with TRBD1. The J segment lost 0 bases and the V segment lost 7 bases, leaving 5 bases of the junction unmatched. This CDR3 is 14 amino acids long. Germline-derived CDR1 and CDR2 are LNHDA and SQIVND (reference sequence). The CDR3 loop is CASMGTAMNTEAFF. In DNA form, the CDR3 reads TGTGCCAGTATGGGGACAGCTATGAACACTGAAGCTTTCTTT.

The chain combines TRBV7-3 with TRBJ2-2; the D is unclear. The V gene lost 8 bases and the J gene lost 1 base, with 11 bases spanning the gap. Germline CDR1 SGHTA, CDR2 FQGTGA. The CDR3 has 14 residues. The CDR3 loop is CASAARLNTGELFF. The DNA of the CDR3 is TGTGCCAGCGCGGCTAGGTTGAACACCGGGGAGCTGTTTTTT.

The CDR3 reads CASSRGQGANGYTF. In DNA, the CDR3 is TGTGCCAGCAGTCGGGGACAGGGGGCGAATGGCTACACCTTC. This chain uses TRBV28 with TRBJ1-2; 12 bases are a match to TRBD1. The CDR3 contains 14 residues. The junction had 4 bases not matched to a gene; V was cut back by 5 bases and J by 6 bases. Germline loops: CDR1 MDHEN, CDR2 SYDVKM.

The genes are TRBV9 and TRBJ2-2, with a tentative D call TRBD2 (7 bases). CDR3 length: 18 amino acids. The V gene lost 4 bases and the J gene lost 5 bases, with 24 bases spanning the gap. Germline CDR1 SGDLS, CDR2 YYNGEE. CDR3 bases: TGTGCCAGCAGCCCGAGAGGGGGGGGGACACTAAGTACCGGGGAGCTGTTTTTT. This encodes CASSPRGGGTLSTGELFF.

This CDR3 reads CASSLAGRGLLYGYTF. CDR3 nucleotides: TGTGCCAGCAGCTTGGCGGGGAGGGGACTACTCTATGGCTACACCTTC. V gene TRBV5-5 combines with J gene TRBJ1-2; D perhaps matches TRBD1 (5 bases). V lost 0 bases to trimming and J lost 4 bases, with 16 bases between them. Per germline, CDR1 SGHKS and CDR2 YYEKEE (reference sequence). This CDR3 has 16 amino acids.

The chain employs TRBV18 and TRBJ1-2, with D unclear. The CDR3 spans 14 residues. V gave up 4 bases and J gave up 4 bases, with 13 bases separating them. Germline loops: CDR1 KGHSH, CDR2 LQKENI. CDR3 sequence (DNA): TGTGCCAGCTCACATACGTTTAAGAGCTATGGCTACACCTTC. Protein sequence: CASSHTFKSYGYTF.

The rearrangement links TRBV29-1 to TRBJ2-2; TRBD2 aligns across 12 bases. Germline trimming cut 4 bases from V and 5 bases from J; bases unmatched to any gene: 11. This CDR3 spans 17 amino acids. Germline CDR1 SQVTM, CDR2 ANQGSEA. Here the CDR3 DNA reads TGCAGCGTTGCTCGGACTAGCGGGATCCAGGGGACCGGGGAGCTGTTTTTT. It translates to CSVARTSGIQGTGELFF.

This rearrangement joins TRBV25-1 to TRBJ1-4; no reliable D call. The CDR3 length is 12 residues. Germline V lookup: CDR1 MGHDK, CDR2 SYGVNS. With 3 bases removed from V and 8 bases from J, the gap between germline ends came to 7 bases. The CDR3 loop reads CASSERGEKLFF. CDR3 nucleotides: TGTGCCAGCAGTGAGCGGGGAGAAAAACTGTTTTTT.

The table lists this clone with a count of one. V usage is TRBV18 and J usage is TRBJ2-6; 7 positions match TRBD1. V trimming: 3 bases; J trimming: 0 bases; junction bases outside the gene matches: 2. The V gene's germline CDR1 is KGHSH and CDR2 LQKENI. The CDR3 consists of 16 residues. CDR3 bases: TGTGCCAGCTCACCGGGACAGTACTCTGGGGCCAACGTCCTGACTTTC. It translates to CASSPGQYSGANVLTF.